Below, 6 T cell receptor beta chains from the same sample are listed, as sequenced in a study of blood T cell repertoires in COVID-19. Clones were sequenced by immunoSEQ multiplex PCR, and TCRdb holds only the in-frame ones, with some missing. The repertoire has nearly 95,000 clones, around 90% of them found once; the top ten carry 1.5%. The sample taken for sequencing was peripheral blood. The receptors were gathered from a human donor with active COVID-19. The donor label of this sample is uncertain.

CDR3 bases: TGTGCCAGCAGCTTAGGGTCCGGGGGGGCTCTTGGTGCGCACACAGATACGCAGTATTTT. Translating gives CASSLGSGGALGAHTDTQYF. The chain links TRBV13 to TRBJ2-3; 8 bases fit TRBD2. The CDR3 length is 20 residues. Germline trimming cut 0 bases from V and 2 bases from J; bases unmatched to any gene: 16. CDR1 PRHDT and CDR2 FYEKMQ come from the germline V gene (reference sequence).

This chain links TRBV18 with TRBJ2-4, with TRBD1 identical over 10 bases. CDR1 and CDR2 (germline): KGHSH, LQKENI. Trimming removed 3 bases from V and 3 bases from J; junction bases left unmatched: 5. The CDR3 totals 16 residues. CDR3 in DNA: TGTGCCAGCTCACCCCTGGGGACAGGGGACAAAAACATTCAGTACTTC. Translating gives CASSPLGTGDKNIQYF.

Points on this clone: Other nucleotide sequences in the sample specify the same CDR3. The V and J genes are TRBV2 and TRBJ1-2; 8 bases line up with TRBD1. CDR3 size: 13 residues. Germline CDR1 is SNHLY and CDR2 is FYNNEI. V lost 5 bases to trimming and J lost 6 bases; unmatched junction nucleotides: 5. The CDR3 here is CASSNGQGNGYTF. The DNA of the CDR3 is TGTGCCAGCAGTAATGGACAGGGAAATGGCTACACCTTC. Together with reference TRBV2 and TRBJ1-2, the CDR3 gives the full variable domain: EPEVTQTPSHQVTQMGQEVILRCVPISNHLYFYWYRQILGQKVEFLVSFYNNEISEKSEIFDDQFSVERPDGSNFTLKIRSTKLEDSAMYFCASSNGQGNGYTFGSGTRLTVV.

The chain combines TRBV5-1 with TRBJ1-4; D might be TRBD1 (5 bases). This CDR3 spans 14 amino acids. Trimming took 8 bases from V and 0 from J, leaving 11 bases between them. CDR1 and CDR2 from the germline V gene are SGHRS and YFSETQ. CDR3 nucleotide sequence: TGCGCCAGTCGGCGGGGGACAACTAATGAAAAACTGTTTTTT. The encoded protein is CASRRGTTNEKLFF.

The V gene is TRBV18, the J gene TRBJ1-1; 9 bases agree with TRBD1. Losses at the gene ends were 1 base for V and 5 bases for J; bases not matched to a gene: 5. Germline V lookup: CDR1 KGHSH, CDR2 LQKENI. The CDR3 is 15 amino acids. The CDR3 reads CASSPRQGDGTEAFF. DNA of the CDR3: TGTGCCAGCTCACCACGACAGGGGGATGGGACTGAAGCTTTCTTT.

This clone was seen many times. The chain has TRBV4-2 and TRBJ2-5; 8 bases map to TRBD2. Trimming took 5 bases from V and 2 from J; bases not matched to a gene: 1. Germline CDR1 and CDR2: LGHNA and YNFKEQ. The CDR3 is 13 amino acids. The chain's CDR3 is CASSGLAQETQYF. The CDR3 DNA follows: TGTGCCAGCAGCGGACTAGCACAAGAGACCCAGTACTTC.